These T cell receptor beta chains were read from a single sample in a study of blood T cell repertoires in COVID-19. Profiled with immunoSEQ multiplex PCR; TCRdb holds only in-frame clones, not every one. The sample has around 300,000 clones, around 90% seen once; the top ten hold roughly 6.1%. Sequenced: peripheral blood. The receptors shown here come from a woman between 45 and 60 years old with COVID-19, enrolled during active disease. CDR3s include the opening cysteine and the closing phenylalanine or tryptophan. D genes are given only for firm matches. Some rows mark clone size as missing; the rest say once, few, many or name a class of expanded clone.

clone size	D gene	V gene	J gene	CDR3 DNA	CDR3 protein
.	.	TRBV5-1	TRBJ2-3	TGCGCCAGCAGCGCTCAGGGGGGAGAGACAGATACGCAGTATTTT	CASSAQGGETDTQYF
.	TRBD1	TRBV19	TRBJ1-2	TGTGCCAGTACAGGGACAGGGGGCGGCTACACCTTC	CASTGTGGGYTF
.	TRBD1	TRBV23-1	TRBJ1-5	TGCGCCAGCAGTCAAAGGGGACAGGGCGGGAACAATCAGCCCCAGCATTTT	CASSQRGQGGNNQPQHF
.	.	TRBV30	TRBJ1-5	TGTGCCTGGAGTGTACAGGCGCATCAGCCCCAGCATTTT	CAWSVQAHQPQHF
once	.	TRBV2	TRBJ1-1	TGTGCCAGCAGTGAGGAACTCTGGGCATTCCCCGGAGCTTTCTTT	CASSEELWAFPGAFF
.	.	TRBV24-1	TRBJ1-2	TGTGCCACCAGTGCCAAAAGGGAAGGGGCCAGGGGTGGCTACACCTTC	CATSAKREGARGGYTF
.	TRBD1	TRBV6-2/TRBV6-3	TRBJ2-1	TGTGCCAGCAGTTACTCGGGACAGCGCTACAATGAGCAGTTCTTC	CASSYSGQRYNEQFF
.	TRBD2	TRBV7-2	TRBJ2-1	TGTGCCAGCAGCTTAGGGCCTAGCGGTAACAATGAGCAGTTCTTC	CASSLGPSGNNEQFF
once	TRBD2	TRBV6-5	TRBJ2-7	TGTGCCAGCAGTTACTCGGCTAGCGGGACGCCCCACGAGCAGTACTTC	CASSYSASGTPHEQYF
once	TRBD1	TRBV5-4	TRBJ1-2	TGTGCCAGCAGCCCCCTAGGACAGGGAAAGGAGGGCTACACCTTC	CASSPLGQGKEGYTF
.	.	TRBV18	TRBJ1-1	TGTGCCAGCTCCCCAACCAAGATTCAGGGCCCTGCGGGGACTGAAGCTTTCTTT	CASSPTKIQGPAGTEAFF
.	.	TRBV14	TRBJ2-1	TGTGCCAGCCGACCTAGGGGCTCCTACAATGAGCAGTTCTTC	CASRPRGSYNEQFF
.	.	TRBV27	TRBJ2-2	TGTGCCAGCAGTTTAGCACCGGGACACACGAACACCGGGGAGCTGTTTTTT	CASSLAPGHTNTGELFF
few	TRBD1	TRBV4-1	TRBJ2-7	TGCGCCAGCAGCCAAATCCAGACAGGGGGCGTTTTCTACGAGCAGTACTTC	CASSQIQTGGVFYEQYF
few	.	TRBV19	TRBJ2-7	TGTGCCAGTAGTACCGACGGGACACCTCCCTACGAGCAGTACTTC	CASSTDGTPPYEQYF
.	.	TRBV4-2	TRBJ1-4	TGTGCCAGCAGCCCTTTAGCGGCGCCCAGTGGAAAACTGTTTTTT	CASSPLAAPSGKLFF
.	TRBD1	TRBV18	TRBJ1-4	TGTGCCAGCTCACCCCAGGGGGCTAATGAAAAACTGTTTTTT	CASSPQGANEKLFF
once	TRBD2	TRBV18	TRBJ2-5	TGTGCCAGCTCACCAAGTCTAGCGGGAGGCCGGGAGACCCAGTACTTC	CASSPSLAGGRETQYF
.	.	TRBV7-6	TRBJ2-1	TGTGCCAGCAGCCAGGGGGGCTATTGGGGTGAGCAGTTCTTC	CASSQGGYWGEQFF
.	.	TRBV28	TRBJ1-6	TGTGCCAGCAGAGGTGACAGTTCCTCCTATAATTCACCCCTCCACTTT	CASRGDSSSYNSPLHF
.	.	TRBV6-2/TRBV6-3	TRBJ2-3	TGTGCCAGCAGTCATCGCGGTCCGGCTATCACAGATACGCAGTATTTT	CASSHRGPAITDTQYF
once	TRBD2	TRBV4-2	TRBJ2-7	TGTGCCAGCAGCTTCAGGACTAGTTTGAACTACGAGCAGTACTTC	CASSFRTSLNYEQYF
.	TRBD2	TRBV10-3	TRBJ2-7	TGTGCCATCAGTGACTCCGGGACTAGCGTCTCCTACGAGCAGTACTTC	CAISDSGTSVSYEQYF
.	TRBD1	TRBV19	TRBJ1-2	TGTGCCAGTAGTATAGGACAGGGAAACTATGGCTACACCTTC	CASSIGQGNYGYTF
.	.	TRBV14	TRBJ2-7	TGTGCCAGCAATCGGGATAGCACAGGGATCGGCGAGCAGTACTTC	CASNRDSTGIGEQYF
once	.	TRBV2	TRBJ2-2	TGTGCCAGCAGTGTGGACACCTCCGGGGAGCTGTTTTTT	CASSVDTSGELFF
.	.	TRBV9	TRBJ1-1	TGTGCCAGCAGGAGGGGGGAGGGGAACACTGAAGCTTTCTTT	CASRRGEGNTEAFF
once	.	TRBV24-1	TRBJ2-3	TGTGCCACCAGTGATCTCCCAGGGCCCACAGATACGCAGTATTTT	CATSDLPGPTDTQYF
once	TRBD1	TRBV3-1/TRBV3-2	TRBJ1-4	TGTGCCAGCAGCCAGGGACAGTTCCGTAATGAAAAACTGTTTTTT	CASSQGQFRNEKLFF
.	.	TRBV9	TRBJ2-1	TGTGCCAGCAGCGTACAGGGCTCCTACAATGAGCAGTTCTTC	CASSVQGSYNEQFF
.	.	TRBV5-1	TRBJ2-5	TGCGCCAGCAGCTTGGCAGGGGTTCAAGAGACCCAGTACTTC	CASSLAGVQETQYF
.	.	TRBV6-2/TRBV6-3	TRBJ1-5	TGTGCCAGCAGTTATTGGGCAGGGGATGGCAGCAATCAGCCCCAGCATTTT	CASSYWAGDGSNQPQHF
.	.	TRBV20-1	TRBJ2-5	TGCAGTGCTAGTCGCCGGGATCAAGAGACCCAGTACTTC	CSASRRDQETQYF
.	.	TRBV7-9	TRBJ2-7	TGTGCCAGCAGCCAGATAGCGGAATCCTACGAGCAGTACTTC	CASSQIAESYEQYF
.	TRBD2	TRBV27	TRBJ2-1	TGTGCCAGCAGTTTATGGGCCCGGGAGGGCCCCTACAATGAGCAGTTCTTC	CASSLWAREGPYNEQFF
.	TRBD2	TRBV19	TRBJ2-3	TGTGCCAGTAGTAGGGGACTAGCGGGAGGTACTAGCACAGATACGCAGTATTTT	CASSRGLAGGTSTDTQYF
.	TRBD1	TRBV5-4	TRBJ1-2	TGTGCCAGCAGGGGCGGACAGGGGGAAACTAACTATGGCTACACCTTC	CASRGGQGETNYGYTF
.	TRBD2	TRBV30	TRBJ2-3	TGTGCCTGGAGTGTACGCGGGAGGAGGAGAGATACGCAGTATTTT	CAWSVRGRRRDTQYF
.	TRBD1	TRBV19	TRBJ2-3	TGTGCCAGTAGTATAGCACAGGGGGCAAGAGATACGCAGTATTTT	CASSIAQGARDTQYF
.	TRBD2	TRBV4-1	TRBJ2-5	TGCGCCAGCAGCCAAGATGGACTAGCGGGAGCCTTCCAGTACTTC	CASSQDGLAGAFQYF
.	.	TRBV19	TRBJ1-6	TGTGCCAGTAGTACCACCTATTCACCCAATTCACCCCTCCACTTT	CASSTTYSPNSPLHF
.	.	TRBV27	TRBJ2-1	TGTGCCAGCAGAAAAGCGGACTACAATGAGCAGTTCTTC	CASRKADYNEQFF
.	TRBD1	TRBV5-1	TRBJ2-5	TGCGCCAGCAGGCTTACAGGGGGCGCGTCTGAGACCCAGTACTTC	CASRLTGGASETQYF
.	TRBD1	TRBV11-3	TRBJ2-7	TGTGCCAGCAGCGGCCGGGACAGCGGCTTTCTTTCTGCCGAGCAGTACTTC	CASSGRDSGFLSAEQYF
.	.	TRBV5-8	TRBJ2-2	TGTGCCATAGAGACAGGAAGACACACCGGGGAGCTGTTTTTT	CAIETGRHTGELFF
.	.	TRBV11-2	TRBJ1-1	TGTGCCAGCAGCTTAGCAAGGAGACAGTCTGAAGCTTTCTTT	CASSLARRQSEAFF
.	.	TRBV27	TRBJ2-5	TGTGCCAGCAGTTTCGATCGGACACACCAAGAGACCCAGTACTTC	CASSFDRTHQETQYF
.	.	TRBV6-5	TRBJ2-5	TGTGCCAGCAGCTCTAAGGGACATCCAAAGTACTTC	CASSSKGHPKYF
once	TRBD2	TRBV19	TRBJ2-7	TGTGCCAGTAGTCGACTAGCGGGAGACTCAGAGCAGTACTTC	CASSRLAGDSEQYF
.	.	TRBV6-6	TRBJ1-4	TGTGCCAGCAGCCATAATAGGGGTTTACGTGAAAAACTGTTTTTT	CASSHNRGLREKLFF
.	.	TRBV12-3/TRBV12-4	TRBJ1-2	TGTGCCAGCAGTGAGGCCGGTCGGAGCTACACCTTC	CASSEAGRSYTF
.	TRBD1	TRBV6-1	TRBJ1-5	TGTGCCAGCAGTGAAGCGGGGACAGGGAAGCAGCCCCAGCATTTT	CASSEAGTGKQPQHF
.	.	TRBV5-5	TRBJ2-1	TGTGCCAGCAGCTTGGGACACAACTCCTACAATGAGCAGTTCTTC	CASSLGHNSYNEQFF